This T cell receptor (beta chain) came from a study of cytomegalovirus exposure and HLA in healthy donors. General study points: Per a prior analysis, the majority of TCR beta V segments were productive roughly 87% or roughly 30% of the time.

There are 14 residues in the CDR3. Trimming removed 5 bases from V and 6 bases from J; junction bases left unmatched: 5. Germline CDR1 SGHTA, CDR2 FQGTGA. About this clone itself: Its matching antigen is unknown.

PCR employed 60 Vbeta and 13 Jbeta primers. Sequencing was performed with immunoSEQ multiplex PCR; in TCRdb, only in-frame clones are kept and a portion is missing. Of 150,000 to 200,000 clones listed, 75% to 85% are singletons. The V and J genes are TRBV7-3 and TRBJ1-1, with TRBD1 identical over 11 bases. Sequenced sample: PBMCs. The sequence derives from a woman in her 30s in good health and CMV-seronegative. The CDR3 reads CASSRRDRGSEAFF. CDR3 nucleotide sequence: TGTGCCAGCAGCCGCCGGGACAGGGGGTCTGAAGCTTTCTTT.